The 27 T cell receptor beta chains below all came from one sample that was sequenced in a study of blood T cell repertoires in COVID-19 (dated by TCRdb to the early 2020s). Library method: the immunoSEQ multiplex PCR assay. TCRdb took over this immuneACCESS table, retaining in-frame rearrangements with V and J assigned. Such tables are incomplete; in checked studies, under half of the missing clones stem from an unresolved V gene, and the remainder is unexplained. In all, the sample holds about 68,000 clones, and approximately 89% of those were seen once. About 2.5% of the sample belongs to the ten largest clones. The sequencing input was peripheral blood. These receptors originate from a man over 45 with COVID-19, enrolled during active disease.

The chain carries TRBV2 and TRBJ2-7, with a possible D match to TRBD1 (5 bases). The CDR3 is 14 amino acids. Germline CDR1 SNHLY, CDR2 FYNNEI. Trimming pared 1 base from V and 3 bases from J, leaving 10 bases between. The CDR3 region is CASSEGTLYYEQYF. CDR3 coding DNA: TGTGCCAGCAGTGAAGGGACACTTTACTACGAGCAGTACTTC.

The genes are TRBV7-2 and TRBJ1-4; 12 nucleotides agree with TRBD1. Trimming at V came to 0 bases and at J to 12 bases, leaving 5 bases not matched to a gene. CDR1 is SGHTA, CDR2 FQGNSA, per germline. The CDR3 covers 15 residues. The CDR3 protein is CASSLAGTGGRELFF. CDR3 nucleotides: TGTGCCAGCAGCTTAGCAGGGACAGGGGGCAGGGAACTGTTTTTT.

The rearrangement uses TRBV3-1 (or the pseudogene TRBV3-2) and TRBJ2-6, with 10 nucleotides matching TRBD2. Germline lookup yields CDR1 LGHDT and CDR2 YNNKEL (reference sequence). Trimming at V came to 1 base and at J to 0 bases, leaving 3 bases not matched to a gene. The CDR3 totals 18 residues. This CDR3 is CASSQGLAGLSGANVLTF. The CDR3 DNA reads as TGTGCCAGCAGCCAAGGACTAGCGGGCCTCTCTGGGGCCAACGTCCTGACTTTC.

This clone was picked up one time. The chain recombines TRBV9 with TRBJ2-5; 7 bases align to TRBD2. Unmatched junction bases numbered 13, after V lost 3 bases and J lost 5 bases. CDR1 and CDR2 from the germline V gene are SGDLS and YYNGEE. This CDR3 has 16 residues. The CDR3 here is CASSAPIAGVQETQYF. CDR3 DNA: TGTGCCAGCAGCGCCCCCATTGCGGGAGTACAGGAGACCCAGTACTTC.

The gene calls are TRBV6-5 and TRBJ1-6; D might be TRBD1 (6 bases). In germline, CDR1 is MNHEY, CDR2 SVGAGI. The CDR3 spans 15 residues. V lost 5 bases and J lost 6, with 14 bases in between. The chain's CDR3 is CASSPQGLRNSPLHF. The CDR3 DNA is TGTGCCAGCAGTCCGCAGGGGCTCCGTAATTCACCCCTCCACTTT.

The V and J genes are TRBV19 and TRBJ1-1; D gene ambiguous. Germline V CDR1 and CDR2: LNHDA, SQIVND (reference sequence). The CDR3 length is 17 residues. Trimming left V 3 bases short and J 4 bases short, with 21 bases between. CDR3 loop: CASSIAADSLRSTEAFF. DNA of the CDR3: TGTGCCAGTAGTATTGCGGCCGATTCCCTAAGGAGCACTGAAGCTTTCTTT.

The chain carries TRBV6-5 and TRBJ2-7, with D possibly TRBD2 on 5 matching bases. Germline CDR1 and CDR2: MNHEY and SVGAGI. With 9 bases removed from V and 1 base from J, the gap between germline ends came to 10 bases. CDR3 size: 12 residues. This chain's CDR3 is CASRGGSYEQYF. CDR3 nucleotide sequence: TGTGCCAGTCGAGGAGGATCCTACGAGCAGTACTTC.

J is TRBJ1-1 and V is TRBV14; maybe TRBD1 (5 bases). Germline CDR1 and CDR2: SGHDN and FVKESK. Trimming took 6 bases from V and 5 from J, leaving 13 bases between them. The CDR3 is 13 residues long. The chain's CDR3 is CASRPRVSTEAFF. For the CDR3, the DNA is TGTGCCAGCAGGCCCAGGGTCTCTACTGAAGCTTTCTTT.

A few counts support this clone. This sequence joins TRBV19 and TRBJ2-2; a possible D gene is TRBD1 (5 bases). V was trimmed by 7 bases and J by 3 bases, leaving 12 bases between them. The CDR3 is 14 amino acids. CDR1 LNHDA and CDR2 SQIVND come from the germline V gene (reference sequence). The CDR3 loop is CASTWGSYTGELFF. CDR3 nucleotides: TGTGCCAGTACGTGGGGCAGCTACACCGGGGAGCTGTTTTTT.

The chain joins TRBV7-6 to TRBJ2-1; TRBD2 matches at 10 bases. V lost 3 bases and J lost 2; bases outside the gene matches: 4. CDR1 and CDR2 (germline): SGHVS, FNYEAQ. The CDR3 has 16 amino acids. CDR3 region: CASSFTSGMTYNEQFF. CDR3 DNA: TGTGCCAGCAGCTTCACTAGCGGGATGACCTACAATGAGCAGTTCTTC.

The chain couples TRBV30 to TRBJ2-6; perhaps TRBD1 as D (5 bases). Germline CDR1 is GTSNPN and CDR2 is SVGIG (reference sequence). The CDR3 length is 15 residues. The germline V and J ends were trimmed by 8 bases and 0 bases, with 14 bases remaining between them. The DNA for the CDR3 is TGTGCCCGGGCCAGGGCACTCTCTGGGGCCAACGTCCTGACTTTC. As protein: CARARALSGANVLTF.

This sequence joins TRBV7-9 and TRBJ1-1; D may be TRBD1 (6 bases). The CDR3 spans 13 residues. Trimming took off 2 bases at V and 7 bases at J, with 11 bases between the two ends. Germline V gene data show CDR1 as SEHNR and CDR2 as FQNEAQ (reference sequence). The CDR3 loop is CASSLKIQGEAFF. In DNA, the CDR3 is TGTGCCAGCAGCTTAAAAATACAGGGTGAAGCTTTCTTT.

The gene calls are TRBV2 and TRBJ1-2; 9 positions agree with TRBD1. V was clipped by 4 bases and J by 3 bases; unmatched bases: 6. The CDR3 runs 15 residues. CDR1 is SNHLY and CDR2 is FYNNEI in the germline V gene. In DNA, the CDR3 is TGTGCCAGCAGTGGGTGGCGACAGGGGGACTATGGCTACACCTTC. Translated: CASSGWRQGDYGYTF. The whole variable domain, remainder taken from reference TRBV2 and TRBJ1-2, is EPEVTQTPSHQVTQMGQEVILRCVPISNHLYFYWYRQILGQKVEFLVSFYNNEISEKSEIFDDQFSVERPDGSNFTLKIRSTKLEDSAMYFCASSGWRQGDYGYTFGSGTRLTVV.

The chain uses TRBV28 and TRBJ1-6; the D gene is possibly TRBD1 (5 bases). V was shortened by 5 bases and J by 10 bases, with 18 bases between the two germline ends. The CDR3 spans 15 residues. Germline assignment: CDR1 MDHEN and CDR2 SYDVKM. CDR3 DNA: TGTGCCAGCAGTACCCAACAGGCTCTAGGGTCACCCCTCCACTTT. Encoded protein: CASSTQQALGSPLHF.

This clone was recorded a few times. J is TRBJ2-7 and V is TRBV4-3; TRBD2 aligns across 7 bases. CDR1 and CDR2 (germline): LGHNA, YSLEER. The V segment lost 0 bases and the J segment 6 bases; nucleotides outside the gene matches: 8. The CDR3 length is 15 residues. The CDR3: CASSQEGDGEGEQYF. CDR3 coding DNA: TGCGCCAGCAGCCAAGAGGGGGACGGGGAGGGCGAGCAGTACTTC.

The chain uses TRBV30 and TRBJ2-7, with D possibly matching TRBD1 (6 bases). The germline V gene has CDR1 GTSNPN and CDR2 SVGIG (reference sequence). The CDR3 runs to 12 residues. V was shortened by 4 bases and J by 4 bases, with 11 bases between the two germline ends. CDR3 in DNA: TGTGCCTGGACAGGGGTAGGGTACGAGCAGTACTTC. It yields the protein CAWTGVGYEQYF.

V is TRBV19 and J is TRBJ2-1; the D gene is possibly TRBD1 (5 bases). V was clipped by 1 base and J by 13 bases, with 8 bases between them. CDR3 length equals 11 residues. The germline gives CDR1 LNHDA, CDR2 SQIVND (reference sequence). Here the CDR3 DNA reads TGTGCCAGTAGTATAGGACAGTCACAGTTCTTC. Protein: CASSIGQSQFF.

V usage is TRBV7-2 and J usage is TRBJ2-5; D perhaps matches TRBD2 (5 bases). Looked up from germline, CDR1 is SGHTA and CDR2 is FQGNSA. V was shortened by 5 bases and J by 5 bases, with 15 bases between the two germline ends. This CDR3 contains 14 residues. CDR3 in amino acids: CASSATYSGETQYF. The CDR3 DNA reads TGTGCCAGCAGCGCCACTTATTCGGGGGAGACCCAGTACTTC.

J is TRBJ2-1 and V is TRBV11-3; D is possibly TRBD1 (5 bases). The V end lost 0 bases, the J end lost 0 bases, and 6 bases lay between the germline ends. This CDR3 has 15 amino acids. Germline loops: CDR1 SGHNT, CDR2 YENEEA. The CDR3 nucleotides are TGTGCCAGCAGCTTAGATAGGGGCTCCTACAATGAGCAGTTCTTC. Its translation is CASSLDRGSYNEQFF.

The chain recombines TRBV29-1 with TRBJ2-7; 9 nucleotides line up with TRBD2. The CDR3 sequence is 16 residues long. Germline V CDR1 and CDR2: SQVTM, ANQGSEA. With V trimmed by 0 bases and J by 3 bases, 9 bases remained unmatched. CDR3 sequence: CSVEDTGTSRNYEQYF. The CDR3, as DNA: TGCAGCGTTGAAGATACAGGGACTAGCAGAAACTACGAGCAGTACTTC.

The V gene is TRBV11-1, the J gene TRBJ2-1; 14 nucleotides align to TRBD2. Per the germline V gene, CDR1 is SGHAT and CDR2 is FQDESV (reference sequence). The length of the CDR3 is 16 residues. Losses at the gene ends were 4 bases for V and 4 bases for J; bases not matched to a gene: 3. As DNA, the CDR3 is TGTGCCAGCAGCTCAGGACTAGCGGGGGGATACAATGAGCAGTTCTTC. Translation gives CASSSGLAGGYNEQFF.

V and J are TRBV6-5 and TRBJ2-2, with a tentative D call TRBD2 (6 bases). Germline V gene data show CDR1 as MNHEY and CDR2 as SVGAGI. The CDR3 runs 15 residues. Trimming shortened V by 5 bases and J by 5 bases, and 15 bases separated the two germline ends. For the CDR3, the DNA is TGTGCCAGCAGTCCGTGGGGGGACGGGACCGGGGAGCTGTTTTTT. Protein sequence: CASSPWGDGTGELFF.

V gene TRBV24-1 combines with J gene TRBJ2-1, with TRBD1 matching over 8 bases. The V gene end was trimmed by 4 bases and the J gene end by 14 bases; junction bases not matched to a gene: 9. Per germline, CDR1 KGHDR and CDR2 SFDVKD. The CDR3 consists of 13 residues. This CDR3 is CATSEDNRGAEFF. DNA for the CDR3: TGTGCCACCAGTGAAGACAACAGGGGGGCGGAGTTCTTC.

The chain uses TRBV7-6 and TRBJ1-1; D gene unclear. V was shortened by 3 bases and J by 4 bases, with 12 bases between the two germline ends. The CDR3 is 14 amino acids. Germline lookup yields CDR1 SGHVS and CDR2 FNYEAQ. This CDR3 is CASSLGTAGTEAFF. Written as DNA, the CDR3 is TGTGCCAGCAGCTTGGGTACAGCGGGCACTGAAGCTTTCTTT.

The CDR3 sequence is CASTTAGSSYNEQFF. The CDR3, as DNA: TGTGCCAGCACTACAGCGGGGAGCTCCTACAATGAGCAGTTCTTC. The chain has TRBV3-1 (or the pseudogene TRBV3-2) and TRBJ2-1; 7 bases line up with TRBD2. CDR1 is LGHDT, CDR2 YNNKEL, per germline (reference sequence). The V and J ends lost 7 bases and 0 bases, in that order; junction bases with no gene match: 6. CDR3 length: 15 amino acids.

The chain employs TRBV10-1 and TRBJ1-5; tentative D call: TRBD1 (5 bases). V was trimmed by 6 bases and J by 0 bases, leaving 12 bases between them. The CDR3 sequence is 15 residues long. The V gene's germline CDR1 is WNHNN and CDR2 SYGVQD (reference sequence). The CDR3 loop reads CASRPTEYSNQPQHF. The CDR3 DNA reads TGCGCCAGCAGACCGACAGAATATAGCAATCAGCCCCAGCATTTT.

The rearrangement joins TRBV19 to TRBJ1-5; 7 bases map to TRBD1. J was trimmed by 11 bases and V by 5 bases; bases with no gene match: 6. Germline CDR1 reads LNHDA; CDR2 reads SQIVND (reference sequence). The CDR3 has 12 amino acids. The CDR3 here is CASSYSGGTQHF. The CDR3 region has the DNA TGTGCCAGTAGTTATTCAGGGGGAACCCAGCATTTT.